These T cell receptor beta chains were read from a single sample in a study of blood T cells in healthy people across ages. TCRdb re-analysed the 5' RACE reads in MiXCR, keeping a single row per CDR3 protein. The sample holds roughly 1,000,000 distinct CDR3 sequences, approximately 25% seen once. The same data also contributed to another study, on T cells of mothers and their children.

Sequencing input: blood. The receptors here all came from a girl aged 2 to 10 in good health. Each CDR3 is given with its conserved first and last residue. D genes are given only for firm matches.

d_call: TRBD1; v_call: TRBV10-3; j_call: TRBJ1-1; cdr3_aa: CAIGDRGNTEAFF
d_call: TRBD2; v_call: TRBV9; j_call: TRBJ2-7; cdr3_aa: CASSVVSGGYEQYF
d_call: -; v_call: TRBV5-1; j_call: TRBJ2-1; cdr3_aa: CASSGLTYNEQFF
d_call: -; v_call: TRBV29-1; j_call: TRBJ2-1; cdr3_aa: CYGMGSSYNEQFF
d_call: -; v_call: TRBV2; j_call: TRBJ1-2; cdr3_aa: CASSVEGGYTF
d_call: -; v_call: TRBV11-1; j_call: TRBJ1-3; cdr3_aa: CASSSRDISGNTIYF
d_call: -; v_call: TRBV5-1; j_call: TRBJ1-1; cdr3_aa: CASSPEQGEAFF
d_call: TRBD2; v_call: TRBV27; j_call: TRBJ2-7; cdr3_aa: CASSSLAPREERSSYEQYF
d_call: -; v_call: TRBV5-1; j_call: TRBJ2-4; cdr3_aa: CASSLGGRENIQYF
d_call: -; v_call: TRBV29-1; j_call: -; cdr3_aa: CSSKIPGWVDNEQFF